A selection of T cell receptor beta chains follows, all from one sample in a study of cytomegalovirus exposure and HLA in healthy donors. Produced via immunoSEQ multiplex PCR; TCRdb's table is partial and in-frame only. The sample lists about 120,000 clones; 70% to 80% were seen once. The sample taken for sequencing was PBMCs. The receptor source for this set is a woman between 50 and 59 years old in good health and CMV-seropositive. The CDR3 runs from the conserved cysteine through the conserved F or W. Each record gives: D gene, J gene, V gene, clone size, CDR3 DNA, CDR3 protein. The D gene is left open where the match is weak. The size of a clone is reported for some rows only, either as once, few or many, or as a class for expanded clones.

>NA|TRBJ2-7|TRBV11-2|once
TGTGCCAGCAGCTTAGATAGTCAAACCGAGCAGTACTTC
CASSLDSQTEQYF
>TRBD2|TRBJ2-7|TRBV4-3|few
TGCGCCAGCAGCCTTGGACTAGCTTCGGTCGAGCAGTACTTC
CASSLGLASVEQYF
>TRBD2|TRBJ2-1|TRBV7-3|NA
TGTGCCAGCAGCTTAACCCTAGCGGGGGGCCAGGAGCAGTTCTTC
CASSLTLAGGQEQFF
>NA|TRBJ1-2|TRBV4-1|NA
TGCGCCAGCAGCCCCCAGGGGTGGAACTATGGCTACACCTTC
CASSPQGWNYGYTF
>TRBD1|TRBJ1-1|TRBV18|NA
TGTGCCAGCTCAATTCGACCCGGGACAGGGAGTAGTGGCGGCACTGAAGCTTTCTTT
CASSIRPGTGSSGGTEAFF
>NA|TRBJ2-4|TRBV5-4|few
TGTGCCAGCAGCTCGACGACAGTAAACATTCAGTACTTC
CASSSTTVNIQYF
>NA|TRBJ2-7|TRBV2|few
TGTGCCAGCAGTGTGTCGCCGAGGCAGTACTTC
CASSVSPRQYF
>TRBD1|TRBJ2-7|TRBV5-1|NA
TGCGCCAGCAGTCCAGAGTCGACAGGGATTAACGAGCAGTACTTC
CASSPESTGINEQYF
>NA|TRBJ2-7|TRBV7-9|once
TGTGCCAGCAGCTCCGACTTATCCTACGAGCAGTACTTC
CASSSDLSYEQYF
>TRBD2|TRBJ2-5|TRBV7-6|NA
TGTGCCAGCAGCTTAGTACTACGGGGGGGTTTCCAAGAGACCCAGTACTTC
CASSLVLRGGFQETQYF
>NA|TRBJ2-3|TRBV4-3|NA
TGCGCCAGCAGCCAAGACTCTTACCCCGGGGTCACAGATACGCAGTATTTT
CASSQDSYPGVTDTQYF
>NA|TRBJ2-2|TRBV5-4|NA
TGTGCCAGCAGCTTGCGGAAAAGGACTGACAACACCGGGGAGCTGTTTTTT
CASSLRKRTDNTGELFF
>TRBD1|TRBJ1-4|TRBV7-2|NA
TGTGCCAGCAGCCCCGACAGGGGGCACCGGAAACTGTTTTTT
CASSPDRGHRKLFF
>NA|TRBJ1-1|TRBV27|NA
TGTGCCAGCAGCCTACAGGGAAACACTGAAGCTTTCTTT
CASSLQGNTEAFF
>TRBD1|TRBJ2-7|TRBV18|NA
TGTGCCAGCTCATCCATTCCGGGACAGGTCCTTTACGAGCAGTACTTC
CASSSIPGQVLYEQYF
>NA|TRBJ1-6|TRBV7-9|NA
TGTGCCAGCAGCTTAGGGACAACGTGGGGGGTTTCCTATAATTCACCCCTCCACTTT
CASSLGTTWGVSYNSPLHF
>TRBD1|TRBJ1-5|TRBV2|NA
TGTGCCAGCAGTCGGGACAGTGGAATTCGCAATCAGCCCCAGCATTTT
CASSRDSGIRNQPQHF
>TRBD2|TRBJ2-5|TRBV4-3|NA
TGCGCCAGCAGCCAGGACTTCGGGGGAGGGCCCGAGACCCAGTACTTC
CASSQDFGGGPETQYF
>TRBD2|TRBJ2-1|TRBV7-3|NA
TGTGCCAGCAGCCTCCGGGATCGCGGGAGGTGGGGAGAGCAGTTCTTC
CASSLRDRGRWGEQFF
>TRBD2|TRBJ2-7|TRBV5-1|NA
TGCGCCAGTCGTAGCGGGGACGAGCAGTACTTC
CASRSGDEQYF
>NA|TRBJ2-3|TRBV2|NA
TGTGCCAGCAGTGATAATAGCGGCTACACGGATACGCAGTATTTT
CASSDNSGYTDTQYF
>NA|TRBJ2-1|TRBV4-2|NA
TGTGCCAGCAGCCAAGATGCCACGGGACTTAATGAGCAGTTCTTC
CASSQDATGLNEQFF
>NA|TRBJ2-1|TRBV6-5|NA
TGTGCCAGCAGTCCGGGGTACAATGAGCAGTTCTTC
CASSPGYNEQFF
>TRBD2|TRBJ2-2|TRBV15|NA
TGTGCCACCAGGTCCTCTCGGCGGGGGGCGAACACCGGGGAGCTGTTTTTT
CATRSSRRGANTGELFF
>TRBD2|TRBJ2-5|TRBV5-4|NA
TGTGCCAGCAGCTTAGGATTAGCGGGGAAGGGTGAGACCCAGTACTTC
CASSLGLAGKGETQYF
>NA|TRBJ2-1|TRBV27|NA
TGTGCCAGCAGTTTTGGATTAGCTTACAATGAGCAGTTCTTC
CASSFGLAYNEQFF
>NA|TRBJ2-6|TRBV5-1|NA
TGCGCCAGCAGCTTGGAGGGCAGGGTTCTCCCCTCTGGGGCCAACGTCCTGACTTTC
CASSLEGRVLPSGANVLTF
>TRBD1|TRBJ2-3|TRBV6-5|NA
TGTGCCAGCAGGGCGGACAGGGAGAGGCAGTATTTT
CASRADRERQYF
>NA|TRBJ2-6|TRBV10-2|NA
TGCGCCAGCAGTGAGAGGGCAGGGGGGAACGGGGCCAACGTCCTGACTTTC
CASSERAGGNGANVLTF
>NA|TRBJ1-2|TRBV28|NA
TGTGCCAGCAGTTTAGGAACAGGTGTCTATGGCTACACCTTC
CASSLGTGVYGYTF
>NA|TRBJ2-7|TRBV9|NA
TGTGCCAGCAGCGTAGGCGGAAGCTCCTACGAGCAGTACTTC
CASSVGGSSYEQYF
>NA|TRBJ2-2|TRBV15|NA
TGTGCCACGTCGTGGAACAGAAAGACCGGGGAGCTGTTTTTT
CATSWNRKTGELFF
>NA|TRBJ2-3|TRBV18|NA
TGTGCCAGCTCGAGCCCAGATACGCAGTATTTT
CASSSPDTQYF
>TRBD2|TRBJ2-1|TRBV6-6|NA
TGTGCCAGCAGTTCACTAGCGGGGGGTTATGAGCAGTTCTTC
CASSSLAGGYEQFF
>NA|TRBJ2-1|TRBV6-6|NA
TGTGCCAGCAGTTACTCCCGGGTCTATGAGCAGTTCTTC
CASSYSRVYEQFF
>NA|TRBJ1-1|TRBV20-1|few
TGCAGTGCTGGCAAAAACACTGAAGCTTTCTTT
CSAGKNTEAFF
>TRBD1|TRBJ2-7|TRBV18|NA
TGTGCCAGCTCGCCCGGGACAGCTTTTTACGAGCAGTACTTC
CASSPGTAFYEQYF
>NA|TRBJ2-5|TRBV21-1|NA
TGTGCCAGCAGCAAAGGAAAATGCAGGGCTAAGCGTAAAGAGACCCAGTACTTC
CASSKGKCRAKRKETQYF
>TRBD2|TRBJ2-1|TRBV9|NA
TGTGCCAGCAGCGTACGAGCGGGGGGGATCCCTGAGCAGTTCTTC
CASSVRAGGIPEQFF
>NA|TRBJ1-2|TRBV5-1|NA
TGCGCCACCTCCGAGGGGGTCGGCTACACCTTC
CATSEGVGYTF
>NA|TRBJ1-5|TRBV7-2|NA
TGTGCCAGCAGCCAACCCGGTATGGCCCAGCATTTT
CASSQPGMAQHF
>NA|TRBJ2-5|TRBV5-6|few
TGTGCCAGCAGCTTGGCTAGCTGGACCCAGTACTTC
CASSLASWTQYF
>NA|TRBJ2-3|TRBV29-1|NA
TGCAGCGCTCGGGAGAGCACAGATACGCAGTATTTT
CSARESTDTQYF
>NA|TRBJ2-2|TRBV30|NA
TGTGCCTGGGAAACAGGGATAGCCGGGGAGCTGTTTTTT
CAWETGIAGELFF
>TRBD2|TRBJ2-3|TRBV5-4|NA
TGTGCCAGCAGCCCCTTAACTAGCGGGAGAAGCACGGATACGCAGTATTTT
CASSPLTSGRSTDTQYF
>NA|TRBJ2-5|TRBV5-1|NA
TGCGCCAGCAGTTTGAATAGACAAGAGACCCAGTACTTC
CASSLNRQETQYF
>NA|TRBJ2-7|TRBV2|NA
TGTGCCAGCAGTGATCCCACTAGCTCCTACGAGCAGTACTTC
CASSDPTSSYEQYF
>NA|TRBJ1-2|TRBV25-1|NA
TGTGCCAGCAGCGTAGACTCTCCTGCGATGTATGGCTACACCTTC
CASSVDSPAMYGYTF
>NA|TRBJ2-7|TRBV27|NA
TGTGCCAGCAGTCTTCAGGGGGGCCCCTACGAGCAGTACTTC
CASSLQGGPYEQYF
>TRBD1|TRBJ2-5|TRBV18|NA
TGTGCCAGCACACGGGGACAGGTGGAGACCCAGTACTTC
CASTRGQVETQYF
>TRBD1|TRBJ2-3|TRBV29-1|NA
TGCAGCGTTGCACAGGGGGCGAGCACAGATACGCAGTATTTT
CSVAQGASTDTQYF